The rows below give T cell receptor beta chains drawn from one sample of a study of tumor and adjacent non-tumor tissue in lung cancer. TCRdb re-analysed the multiplex PCR reads in MiXCR, keeping a single row per CDR3 protein. The profile covers 85,000 to 130,000 distinct CDR3 sequences, with over 55% appearing a single time and roughly a fifth taken by the ten largest. Sequences were obtained from distant non-tumor lung tissue. Source of these receptors: a man in his thirties or forties with non-small cell lung cancer. CDR3s include the opening cysteine and the closing phenylalanine or tryptophan. A D gene is named only where the DNA matches it firmly. Size is stated for part of the rows, as once, few or many counts, or as a class when the clone is expanded.

-	16	TRBV20-1	-	TRBJ2-1	TGCAGTGCTAGAGATCTCCAGCAGGGGAGCTTGAATGAGCAGTTCTTC	CSARDLQQGSLNEQFF
TRBD2	15	TRBV4-2	-	TRBJ2-2	TGTGCCAGCAGCCAACTAGCGGGAGACACTGGAGAGCTGTTGTTT	CASSQLAGDTGELLF
TRBD1	12	TRBV6-6	-	TRBJ1-1	TGTGCCAGCAACCCCACGACAGGGGAAGCATTCTTT	CASNPTTGEAFF
-	15	TRBV4-1	-	TRBJ1-2	TGCGCCAGCGGCCAGGTTGAAACAGGGAGAGAGGGCTACACCTTC	CASGQVETGREGYTF
TRBD1	14	TRBV11-3	-	TRBJ2-7	TGTGCCAGCAGTTCGACAGGGCCCCAGGGCGAGCAGTACTTC	CASSSTGPQGEQYF
-	14	TRBV5-1	-	TRBJ2-1	TGCGCCAGCAGCTTAAGCCCAGCGAGCGATCAGCAGTTCTTC	CASSLSPASDQQFF
-	13	TRBV29-1	few	TRBJ2-5	TGCAGCGTTGCAACAAACATACAAGGGACCCAGTACTTC	CSVATNIQGTQYF
TRBD2	13	TRBV13	few	TRBJ2-1	TGTGCCAGCAGCTTCCTAGCGGGAGATGAGCAGTTCTTC	CASSFLAGDEQFF
TRBD1	12	TRBV29-1	-	TRBJ2-2	TGCAGCGGGGGACAGGCGACCGGGGAGCTGTTTTTT	CSGGQATGELFF
TRBD2	15	TRBV10-1	many	TRBJ2-2	TGCGCCAGCAGTGAGACTAGCGGGCGTTCCGGGGAGCTGTTTTTT	CASSETSGRSGELFF
-	15	TRBV12-3/TRBV12-4	-	TRBJ1-1	TGTGCCAGCAGCTTAGATATGGTGGGGAACACTAAAGCTTTCTTT	CASSLDMVGNTKAFF
-	14	TRBV12-3/TRBV12-4	many	TRBJ2-5	TGTGCCAGCAGTTTGCTAGCCCAACCAGAGACCCAGTACTTC	CASSLLAQPETQYF
-	13	TRBV12-3/TRBV12-4	many	TRBJ2-5	TGTGCCAGCAGTTTCTGGGGGATAGAGACCCAGTACTTC	CASSFWGIETQYF
-	11	TRBV7-9	many	TRBJ2-7	TGTGTGGGCGGGGTCGGCCACGAGCAGTACTTC	CVGGVGHEQYF
-	15	TRBV4-2	-	TRBJ2-1	TGTGCCAGCAGCCTCGGACTTGCGGCAGACAGTGAGCAGTTCTTC	CASSLGLAADSEQFF
-	16	TRBV11-2	once	TRBJ2-7	TGTGCCAGCAACTTAGATGGCGGGCCCTCCTCCTATGAGCAGTACTTC	CASNLDGGPSSYEQYF
-	12	TRBV13	many	TRBJ2-3	TGTGCCAGCAGCTCGGCCGGATTTACGCAGTATTTT	CASSSAGFTQYF
-	13	TRBV20-1	once	TRBJ2-7	TGCAGTGCACCTCAAGGGGGAGGGAACGACCAGTACTTC	CSAPQGGGNDQYF